In this sample, the clone carrying this T cell receptor beta chain turned up a few times. Its target is unknown. It was with a sample-barcoded 5' primer and a J-beta primer mix that a second PCR of roughly 7 to 12 cycles was run. TCRdb reanalysed the 5' RACE reads using MiXCR and keeps one entry per CDR3 protein. The profile shows 650,000 or so distinct CDR3 sequences, over 40% of them singletons. Germline V CDR1 and CDR2: SGHTA, FQGNSA. The CDR3 loop spans 13 amino acids. V lost 4 bases and J lost 9, with 13 bases in between. These data belong to a study of blood T cells in healthy people across ages. Whole-study context: Template switching caught about one barcoded beta molecule for each two T cells.

General observations from the study: Relative to aged donors, long-lived donors carried more naive CD4+ cells and displayed higher diversity. Age showed a roughly linear inverse relationship with TCR beta diversity per million T cells.

The clonotype originates from a woman older than 75 in good health. The J gene is TRBJ2-1, the V gene TRBV7-2; no clear D. Input material: blood. CDR3 amino acids: CASSSCRRGEQFF. CDR3 bases: TGTGCCAGCAGCTCCTGCCGAAGAGGTGAGCAGTTCTTC.